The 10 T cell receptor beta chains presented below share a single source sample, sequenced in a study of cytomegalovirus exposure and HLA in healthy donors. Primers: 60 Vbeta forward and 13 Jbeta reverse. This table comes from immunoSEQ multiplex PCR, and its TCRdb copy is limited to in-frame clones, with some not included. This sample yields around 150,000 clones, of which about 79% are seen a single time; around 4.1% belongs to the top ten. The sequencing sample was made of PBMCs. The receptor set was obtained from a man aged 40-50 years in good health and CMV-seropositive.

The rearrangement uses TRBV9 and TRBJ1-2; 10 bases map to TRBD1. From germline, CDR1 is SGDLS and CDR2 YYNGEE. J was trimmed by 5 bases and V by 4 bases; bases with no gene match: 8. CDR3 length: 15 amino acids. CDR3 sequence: CASSPRTGGKYGYTF. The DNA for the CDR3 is TGTGCCAGCAGCCCGCGGACAGGGGGAAAATATGGCTACACCTTC.

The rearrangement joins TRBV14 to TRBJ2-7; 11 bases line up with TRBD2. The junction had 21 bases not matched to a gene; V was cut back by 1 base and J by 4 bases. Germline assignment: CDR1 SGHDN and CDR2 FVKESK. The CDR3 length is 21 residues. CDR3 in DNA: TGTGCCAGCAGCCAAGGCCCCCAAGGGGCTCTAGCGGGAGGCTTAAGGTACGAGCAGTACTTC. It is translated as CASSQGPQGALAGGLRYEQYF.

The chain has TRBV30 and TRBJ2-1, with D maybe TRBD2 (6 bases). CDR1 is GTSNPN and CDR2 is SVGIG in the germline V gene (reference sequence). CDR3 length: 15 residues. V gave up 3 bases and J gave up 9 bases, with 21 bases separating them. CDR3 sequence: CAWRAGTTRGGEQFF. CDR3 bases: TGTGCCTGGAGAGCCGGGACCACACGGGGAGGTGAGCAGTTCTTC.

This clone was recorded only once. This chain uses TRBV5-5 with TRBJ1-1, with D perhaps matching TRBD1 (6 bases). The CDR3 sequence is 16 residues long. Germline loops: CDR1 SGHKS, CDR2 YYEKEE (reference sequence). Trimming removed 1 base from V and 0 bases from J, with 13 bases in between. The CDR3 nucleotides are TGTGCCAGCAGCTTGTACCAAAGGACAGTGAACACTGAAGCTTTCTTT. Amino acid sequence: CASSLYQRTVNTEAFF.

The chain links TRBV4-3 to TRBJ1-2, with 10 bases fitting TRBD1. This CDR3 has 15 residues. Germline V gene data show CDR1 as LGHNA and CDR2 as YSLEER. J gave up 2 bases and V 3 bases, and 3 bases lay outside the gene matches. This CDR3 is CASSHGQGGNYGYTF. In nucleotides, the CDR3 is TGCGCCAGCAGCCACGGACAGGGGGGGAACTATGGCTACACCTTC.

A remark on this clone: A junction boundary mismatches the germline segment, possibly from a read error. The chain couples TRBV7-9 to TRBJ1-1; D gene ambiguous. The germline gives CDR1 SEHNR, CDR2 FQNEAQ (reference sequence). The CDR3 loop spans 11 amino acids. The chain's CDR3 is CASSLGAGLKW. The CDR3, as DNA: TGTGCCAGCAGCTTAGGGGCGGGTCTTAAATGG.

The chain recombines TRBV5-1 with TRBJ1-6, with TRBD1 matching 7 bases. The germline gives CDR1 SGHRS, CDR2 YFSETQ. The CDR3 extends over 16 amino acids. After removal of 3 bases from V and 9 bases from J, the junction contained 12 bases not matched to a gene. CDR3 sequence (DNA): TGCGCCAGCAGCTATTCAGACAGGGTGGGAAGTTCACCCCTCCACTTT. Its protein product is CASSYSDRVGSSPLHF.

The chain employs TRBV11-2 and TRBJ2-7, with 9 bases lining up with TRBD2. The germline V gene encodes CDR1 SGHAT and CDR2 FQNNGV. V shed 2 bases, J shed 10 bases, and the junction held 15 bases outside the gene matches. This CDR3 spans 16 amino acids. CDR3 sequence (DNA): TGTGCCAGCAGCTTAACCGAGGGGGTAGCGGGAGTAGTTCAGTACTTC. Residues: CASSLTEGVAGVVQYF.

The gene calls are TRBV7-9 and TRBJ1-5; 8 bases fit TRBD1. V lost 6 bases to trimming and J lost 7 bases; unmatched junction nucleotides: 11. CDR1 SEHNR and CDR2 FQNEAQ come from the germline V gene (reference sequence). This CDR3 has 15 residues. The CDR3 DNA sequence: TGTGCCAGCAGTTCTGCACAGGGGGGGGAACAGCCCCAGCATTTT. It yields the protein CASSSAQGGEQPQHF. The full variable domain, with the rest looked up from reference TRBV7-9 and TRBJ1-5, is DTGVSQNPRHKITKRGQNVTFRCDPISEHNRLYWYRQTLGQGPEFLTYFQNEAQLEKSRLLSDRFSAERPKGSFSTLEIQRTEQGDSAMYLCASSSAQGGEQPQHFGDGTRLSIL.

The CDR3 loop is CASNQGLYYGYTF. CDR3 in DNA: TGTGCCAGCAACCAGGGGCTTTACTATGGCTACACCTTC. This chain uses TRBV7-2 with TRBJ1-2; D is perhaps TRBD1 (6 bases). This CDR3 is built from 13 residues. V was pared by 7 bases and J by 3 bases, with 12 bases between. The V gene's germline CDR1 is SGHTA and CDR2 FQGNSA.